These 24 T cell receptor beta chains were sequenced from one sample in a study of vaccination effects on CD4 cells after COVID-19. Antigens of these TCRs are unknown. Sequencing used immunoSEQ multiplex PCR; TCRdb keeps in-frame clones, though not all of them. This sample carries fewer than 65,000 clones, approximately 75% of them seen once, and the ten largest clones take 3.5% to 4.5%. CD4+ T cells specific for antigen were expanded with viral peptide pools by the ViraFEST assay before sequencing. Cells that had been cultured for roughly eleven days were the source of isolated CD4+ T cells. Vaccine recipients lacked prior SARS-CoV-2 infection and had negative nucleocapsid antibodies. The sample in question was CD4+ T cells from PBMCs cultured with HCoV-OC43 spike peptides, obtained before COVID-19 vaccination. Subset described: HCoV-OC43 spike overlapping peptide pool stimulation. Source of these receptors: a human donor who received a COVID-19 vaccine.

The rearrangement uses TRBV24-1 and TRBJ1-5, with TRBD1 matching 8 bases. The CDR3 has 17 amino acids. Looked up from germline, CDR1 is KGHDR and CDR2 is SFDVKD. Trimming at V came to 2 bases and at J to 1 base, leaving 6 bases not matched to a gene. CDR3 sequence reads: CATSDSTGVGSNQPQHF. For the CDR3, the DNA is TGTGCCACCAGTGATTCGACAGGGGTGGGGAGCAATCAGCCCCAGCATTTT.

This clone occurred a few times. The chain employs TRBV7-2 and TRBJ1-5; 7 bases map to TRBD1. The CDR3 sequence is 16 residues long. CDR1 and CDR2 from the germline V gene are SGHTA and FQGNSA. The V and J ends lost 5 bases and 4 bases, in that order; junction bases with no gene match: 11. The CDR3 DNA sequence: TGTGCCAGCAGCCCTAAACGGGACAGCTTAAATCAGCCCCAGCATTTT. The encoded protein is CASSPKRDSLNQPQHF. Combining the CDR3 with reference TRBV7-2 and TRBJ1-5 gives the whole variable domain GAGVSQSPSNKVTEKGKDVELRCDPISGHTALYWYRQSLGQGLEFLIYFQGNSAPDKSGLPSDRFSAERTGGSVSTLTIQRTQQEDSAVYLCASSPKRDSLNQPQHFGDGTRLSIL.

V usage is TRBV6-1 and J usage is TRBJ1-2, with D unresolved. The germline V gene encodes CDR1 MNHNS and CDR2 SASEGT. Trimming removed 11 bases at V and 2 bases at J, with 9 bases between. The CDR3 has 11 amino acids. CDR3 sequence: CACTGNYGYTF. The CDR3 nucleotides are TGTGCCTGCACCGGGAACTATGGCTACACCTTC.

This chain links TRBV5-1 with TRBJ2-2; no reliable D call. V dropped 0 bases and J dropped 2 bases, with 17 bases sitting between them. Germline CDR1 reads SGHRS; CDR2 reads YFSETQ. There are 18 residues in the CDR3. This chain's CDR3 is CASSLAGSSGENTGELFF. For the CDR3, the DNA is TGCGCCAGCAGCTTGGCCGGGTCGTCAGGAGAAAACACCGGGGAGCTGTTTTTT.

The CDR3 here is CASSVEGGLASGNTIYF. The CDR3 DNA sequence: TGTGCCAGCAGCGTAGAAGGGGGATTGGCCTCTGGAAACACCATATATTTT. The chain has TRBV9 and TRBJ1-3; D might be TRBD1 (6 bases). Looked up from germline, CDR1 is SGDLS and CDR2 is YYNGEE. The V and J ends lost 0 bases and 0 bases respectively, with 13 bases between them. CDR3 length equals 17 residues.

The rearrangement links TRBV10-1 to TRBJ2-3; D perhaps matches TRBD2 (6 bases). The V and J ends lost 6 bases and 4 bases respectively, with 17 bases between them. Germline V gene data show CDR1 as WNHNN and CDR2 as SYGVQD (reference sequence). The CDR3 sequence is 15 residues long. The CDR3 sequence: CASRPDLWGADTQYF. The DNA for the CDR3 is TGCGCCAGCAGGCCCGACCTTTGGGGGGCAGATACGCAGTATTTT.

The chain carries TRBV6-1 and TRBJ1-5, with D possibly matching TRBD1 (5 bases). Trimming removed 2 bases at V and 3 bases at J, with 17 bases between. CDR1 and CDR2 (germline): MNHNS, SASEGT. The CDR3 contains 17 residues. CDR3 sequence (DNA): TGTGCCAGCAGTGAACAAGGGACGCGAAACCCCAATCAGCCCCAGCATTTT. As protein: CASSEQGTRNPNQPQHF.

The V and J genes are TRBV5-1 and TRBJ2-1, with D possibly matching TRBD1 (5 bases). The V and J ends lost 4 bases and 0 bases respectively, with 11 bases between them. The germline V gene has CDR1 SGHRS and CDR2 YFSETQ. CDR3 length: 15 residues. CDR3 in DNA: TGCGCCAGCAGCCATGACAGTAACTCCTACAATGAGCAGTTCTTC. This sequence encodes CASSHDSNSYNEQFF.

The rearrangement uses TRBV10-3 and TRBJ1-2; D gene uncertain. V gave up 3 bases and J gave up 4 bases, with 12 bases separating them. Germline values: CDR1 ENHRY, CDR2 SYGVKD. The CDR3 runs to 14 residues. The CDR3 bases are TGTGCCATCAGTGACCCTCCGGGGAGCTATGGCTACACCTTC. It is translated as CAISDPPGSYGYTF.

The V call is TRBV5-1, the J call TRBJ1-1, with TRBD1 as a possible D gene (5 bases). The CDR3 covers 15 residues. Germline V gives CDR1 SGHRS, CDR2 YFSETQ. V was pared by 2 bases and J by 7 bases, with 18 bases between. The CDR3 sequence: CASSFESGAKHEAFF. DNA of the CDR3: TGCGCCAGCAGCTTCGAATCCGGGGCAAAGCATGAAGCTTTCTTT.

The chain is built from TRBV5-1 and TRBJ2-2, with 8 positions matching TRBD1. The germline V gene encodes CDR1 SGHRS and CDR2 YFSETQ. This CDR3 is 16 amino acids long. Trimming at V came to 0 bases and at J to 7 bases, leaving 8 bases not matched to a gene. DNA for the CDR3: TGCGCCAGCAGCTTGGCCATAGGACAGGGTGACGGGGAGCTGTTTTTT. Translating it yields CASSLAIGQGDGELFF.

The table lists this clone with a few counts. This chain uses TRBV7-9 with TRBJ1-3, with 10 nucleotides matching TRBD1. Per germline, CDR1 SEHNR and CDR2 FQNEAQ (reference sequence). The CDR3 covers 15 residues. V lost 4 bases to trimming and J lost 9 bases; unmatched junction nucleotides: 9. The CDR3 coding sequence is TGTGCCAGCAGCTCCAAGACAGGGGGCGAATTCACCATATATTTT. It is translated as CASSSKTGGEFTIYF. Looking up the rest from reference TRBV7-9 and TRBJ1-3 gives the full variable domain: DTGVSQNPRHKITKRGQNVTFRCDPISEHNRLYWYRQTLGQGPEFLTYFQNEAQLEKSRLLSDRFSAERPKGSFSTLEIQRTEQGDSAMYLCASSSKTGGEFTIYFGEGSWLTVV.

This rearrangement joins TRBV6-4 to TRBJ2-6; D is undetermined. The germline V and J ends were trimmed by 2 bases and 1 base, with 9 bases remaining between them. Germline lookup yields CDR1 MRHNA and CDR2 SNTAGT. The CDR3 has 16 amino acids. The DNA of the CDR3 is TGTGCCAGCAGTGACCGAGGCGGATCTGGGGCCAACGTCCTGACTTTC. Amino acids: CASSDRGGSGANVLTF.

A single count supports this clone. The chain employs TRBV12-3 or TRBV12-4 and TRBJ2-2; D is uncertain. V dropped 8 bases and J dropped 5 bases, with 6 bases sitting between them. The CDR3 is made up of 11 amino acids. The DNA of the CDR3 is TGTGCCAGCGGGTTTACCGGGGAGCTGTTTTTT. It encodes CASGFTGELFF.

This clone was found once. The genes are TRBV5-1 and TRBJ2-1; D is unclear. The CDR3 runs 13 residues. Per the germline V gene, CDR1 is SGHRS and CDR2 is YFSETQ. V gave up 9 bases and J gave up 8 bases, with 18 bases separating them. The CDR3, as DNA: TGCGCCACCACGGGCCAACCTCGAGATGAGCAGTTCTTC. Its protein product is CATTGQPRDEQFF.

The chain is built from TRBV5-4 and TRBJ1-1; D call uncertain. The CDR3 has 13 amino acids. Germline lookup yields CDR1 SGHNT and CDR2 YYREEE (reference sequence). Trimming removed 4 bases at V and 0 bases at J, with 7 bases between. CDR3 nucleotide sequence: TGTGCCAGCAGCCGGACTTTGAACACTGAAGCTTTCTTT. As protein: CASSRTLNTEAFF. Supplemented by reference TRBV5-4 and TRBJ1-1, the full variable domain reads ETGVTQSPTHLIKTRGQQVTLRCSSQSGHNTVSWYQQALGQGPQFIFQYYREEENGRGNFPPRFSGLQFPNYSSELNVNALELDDSALYLCASSRTLNTEAFFGQGTRLTVV.

CDR3: CATSDSNTDTQYF. The CDR3 DNA follows: TGTGCCACCAGTGATTCTAACACAGATACGCAGTATTTT. The chain uses TRBV24-1 and TRBJ2-3, with D unclear. V lost 2 bases to trimming and J lost 2 bases, with 4 bases between them. CDR1 KGHDR and CDR2 SFDVKD come from the germline V gene. There are 13 residues in the CDR3.

This clone was counted between two and nine times. This rearrangement joins TRBV4-1 to TRBJ2-3; 11 nucleotides line up with TRBD1. Germline V gives CDR1 MGHRA, CDR2 YSYEKL. This CDR3 has 17 amino acids. V trimming: 1 base; J trimming: 4 bases; junction bases outside the gene matches: 7. The CDR3 sequence is CASSQAGGQGASDTQYF. The CDR3 DNA reads TGCGCCAGCAGCCAAGCAGGAGGACAGGGGGCATCAGATACGCAGTATTTT.

This clone was found once. The chain combines TRBV5-4 with TRBJ1-4, with TRBD1 identical over 8 bases. This CDR3 has 17 residues. The V segment lost 3 bases and the J segment 6 bases; nucleotides outside the gene matches: 13. CDR1 SGHNT and CDR2 YYREEE come from the germline V gene (reference sequence). Here the CDR3 DNA reads TGTGCCAGCAGCTCACCCACTACAGGGGGGTTTGATGAAAAACTGTTTTTT. It translates to CASSSPTTGGFDEKLFF. Filled out from reference TRBV5-4 and TRBJ1-4, the complete variable domain reads ETGVTQSPTHLIKTRGQQVTLRCSSQSGHNTVSWYQQALGQGPQFIFQYYREEENGRGNFPPRFSGLQFPNYSSELNVNALELDDSALYLCASSSPTTGGFDEKLFFGSGTQLSVL.

The J gene is TRBJ2-3, the V gene TRBV13; D ambiguous. Trimming removed 1 base at V and 6 bases at J, with 5 bases between. This CDR3 region has 12 residues. CDR1 and CDR2 (germline): PRHDT, FYEKMQ (reference sequence). The CDR3, as DNA: TGTGCCAGCAGCTTAGTGCGGGATACGCAGTATTTT. Translated: CASSLVRDTQYF.

This clone was found once. The V call is TRBV5-1, the J call TRBJ2-1; 7 nucleotides line up with TRBD2. Germline V lookup: CDR1 SGHRS, CDR2 YFSETQ. Losses at the gene ends were 0 bases for V and 9 bases for J; bases not matched to a gene: 6. The CDR3 loop spans 14 amino acids. This chain's CDR3 is CASSLAGGLSEQFF. CDR3 in DNA: TGCGCCAGCAGCTTGGCCGGGGGGTTGAGTGAGCAGTTCTTC.

The chain uses TRBV9 and TRBJ2-3, with D tentatively TRBD2 (5 bases). This CDR3 is 15 amino acids long. Trimming removed 0 bases from V and 2 bases from J, with 10 bases in between. Germline loops: CDR1 SGDLS, CDR2 YYNGEE. The CDR3 here is CASSVALEVTDTQYF. The CDR3 bases are TGTGCCAGCAGCGTAGCTCTGGAGGTCACAGATACGCAGTATTTT. Complete variable domain (other parts from reference TRBV9 and TRBJ2-3): DSGVTQTPKHLITATGQRVTLRCSPRSGDLSVYWYQQSLDQGLQFLIQYYNGEERAKGNILERFSAQQFPDLHSELNLSSLELGDSALYFCASSVALEVTDTQYFGPGTRLTVL.

This chain connects TRBV7-2 to TRBJ1-5; D gene ambiguous. V shed 5 bases and J shed 2 bases, with 10 bases lying between them. Germline V gives CDR1 SGHTA, CDR2 FQGNSA. The CDR3 is made up of 14 amino acids. CDR3 nucleotide sequence: TGTGCCAGCAGCACCCAAGGCGGCAATCAGCCCCAGCATTTT. Translation: CASSTQGGNQPQHF.

The chain combines TRBV7-2 with TRBJ1-1; the match to TRBD1 covers 9 bases. The ends lost 3 bases at V and 1 base at J; junction bases unmatched: 3. This CDR3 is 15 amino acids long. Germline values: CDR1 SGHTA, CDR2 FQGNSA. In DNA, the CDR3 is TGTGCCAGCAGCTTTACAGGGGGCGCGAACACTGAAGCTTTCTTT. It codes for CASSFTGGANTEAFF. The whole variable domain, remainder taken from reference TRBV7-2 and TRBJ1-1, is GAGVSQSPSNKVTEKGKDVELRCDPISGHTALYWYRQSLGQGLEFLIYFQGNSAPDKSGLPSDRFSAERTGGSVSTLTIQRTQQEDSAVYLCASSFTGGANTEAFFGQGTRLTVV.